This TCR beta chain was observed in a study of T cells after yellow fever vaccination. Study background: Flow sorting relied on CD3, CD45RA, CCR7 and CD95 to obtain EM, EMRA, CM and Tscm memory subsets. Points from the study as a whole: Highly abundant clonotypes carried over from the bulk population could end up in FACS-sorted repertoires as contaminants. A large majority of primary-vaccination clones showed up again after the booster (roughly 96% CD4, around 90% CD8).

CDR1 is DFQATT and CDR2 is SNEGSKA in the germline V gene (reference sequence). The CDR3 is made up of 17 amino acids. The V and J ends lost 4 bases and 0 bases respectively, with 19 bases between them. TCRdb analysed the 5' RACE reads with MiXCR anew, one entry per CDR3 protein. The table lists around 13,000 distinct CDR3 sequences, under 5.5% of them singletons, with roughly 48% in the top ten. This clonotype was seen repeatedly, ten times or more. The source material was PBMCs, either bulk or a sorted T-cell subset (CD4+, CD8+, memory, or dextramer-sorted; not recorded which), sampled 45 days after the yellow fever booster vaccination. The rearrangement links TRBV20-1 to TRBJ2-1; D is perhaps TRBD1 (6 bases). The clonotype originates from a man younger than 45 who received the YFV17D yellow fever vaccine. CDR3 sequence reads: CSANKQGQISSYNEQFF. Here the CDR3 DNA reads TGCAGTGCTAACAAGCAGGGGCAGATAAGCTCCTACAATGAGCAGTTCTTC.